These 18 T cell receptor beta chains came from one sample sequenced in a study of blood T cell repertoires in COVID-19. Sequencing used immunoSEQ multiplex PCR; TCRdb keeps in-frame clones, though not all of them. This table holds fewer than 200,000 clones, roughly 84% found once. The sequenced material came from PBMCs or T cells enriched from blood (not recorded which). The origin of the receptors is a woman aged 25-40 years who had been exposed to COVID-19.

This sequence joins TRBV5-4 and TRBJ2-1, with 11 bases matching TRBD2. This CDR3 is built from 16 residues. Germline-derived CDR1 and CDR2 are SGHNT and YYREEE (reference sequence). Trimming removed 4 bases from V and 4 bases from J; junction bases left unmatched: 7. CDR3 coding DNA: TGTGCCAGCAGCCGATTCTCTAGCGGGGGGTACAATGAGCAGTTCTTC. Residues: CASSRFSSGGYNEQFF.

The rearrangement links TRBV5-1 to TRBJ1-6; D perhaps matches TRBD1 (5 bases). Trimming shortened V by 3 bases and J by 4 bases, and 11 bases separated the two germline ends. The CDR3 totals 15 residues. Germline V CDR1 and CDR2: SGHRS, YFSETQ. The chain's CDR3 is CASSSSGGYNSPLHF. The CDR3, as DNA: TGCGCCAGCAGCTCCTCCGGGGGTTATAATTCACCCCTCCACTTT.

The rearrangement joins TRBV5-1 to TRBJ1-1; a possible D gene is TRBD1 (6 bases). Germline CDR1 reads SGHRS; CDR2 reads YFSETQ. With 7 bases removed from V and 3 bases from J, the gap between germline ends came to 19 bases. The CDR3 loop spans 15 amino acids. This CDR3 reads CASVGRTGSDTEAFF. The CDR3 region has the DNA TGCGCCAGCGTGGGGCGCACAGGGTCGGACACTGAAGCTTTCTTT.

The rearrangement links TRBV27 to TRBJ1-2; D remains unclear. The germline V and J ends were trimmed by 5 bases and 0 bases, with 22 bases remaining between them. Per the germline V gene, CDR1 is MNHEY and CDR2 is SMNVEV (reference sequence). The CDR3 is made up of 18 amino acids. The CDR3 spells CASSINAIGQDSNYGYTF. The CDR3 DNA reads as TGTGCCAGCAGTATAAATGCTATTGGGCAGGACTCTAACTATGGCTACACCTTC.

The rearrangement uses TRBV19 and TRBJ1-1; TRBD1 matches at 9 bases. The CDR3 is 15 amino acids. The ends lost 1 base at V and 1 base at J; junction bases unmatched: 1. CDR1 and CDR2 from the germline V gene are LNHDA and SQIVND (reference sequence). CDR3 DNA: TGTGCCAGTAGTATAGTGGGACAGGGGAACACTGAAGCTTTCTTT. This encodes CASSIVGQGNTEAFF. Combining the CDR3 with reference TRBV19 and TRBJ1-1 gives the whole variable domain DGGITQSPKYLFRKEGQNVTLSCEQNLNHDAMYWYRQDPGQGLRLIYYSQIVNDFQKGDIAEGYSVSREKKESFPLTVTSAQKNPTAFYLCASSIVGQGNTEAFFGQGTRLTVV.

The chain carries TRBV27 and TRBJ1-5; TRBD1 might be the D (5 bases). Trimming removed 3 bases at V and 2 bases at J, with 11 bases between. Germline CDR1 is MNHEY and CDR2 is SMNVEV (reference sequence). This CDR3 has 15 residues. CDR3 sequence: CASSFQGDGNQPQHF. The CDR3, as DNA: TGTGCCAGCAGTTTTCAGGGTGATGGCAATCAGCCCCAGCATTTT.

The chain has TRBV9 and TRBJ2-2, with TRBD1 identical over 7 bases. Germline V lookup: CDR1 SGDLS, CDR2 YYNGEE. This CDR3 region has 16 residues. The V segment lost 0 bases and the J segment 3 bases; nucleotides outside the gene matches: 5. For the CDR3, the DNA is TGTGCCAGCAGCGTAGCTAAGACAGGGTACACCGGGGAGCTGTTTTTT. Protein product: CASSVAKTGYTGELFF.

V usage is TRBV19 and J usage is TRBJ1-6, with 8 nucleotides matching TRBD1. The V segment lost 3 bases and the J segment 12 bases; nucleotides outside the gene matches: 1. The CDR3 runs to 12 residues. In germline, CDR1 is LNHDA, CDR2 SQIVND (reference sequence). Here the CDR3 DNA reads TGTGCCAGTAGTATCAGGGGGCAACCCCTCCACTTT. Its translation: CASSIRGQPLHF. The variable domain in full, with the rest retrieved from reference TRBV19 and TRBJ1-6, is DGGITQSPKYLFRKEGQNVTLSCEQNLNHDAMYWYRQDPGQGLRLIYYSQIVNDFQKGDIAEGYSVSREKKESFPLTVTSAQKNPTAFYLCASSIRGQPLHFGNGTRLTVT.

This clone was seen only once. The J gene is TRBJ2-6, the V gene TRBV15, with 7 positions matching TRBD2. The CDR3 extends over 16 amino acids. Germline V lookup: CDR1 LNHNV, CDR2 YYDKDF (reference sequence). With 0 bases clipped from V and 2 bases from J, the junction kept 1 base outside the gene matches. The CDR3 is CATSREGLAGANVLTF. DNA of the CDR3: TGTGCCACCAGCAGAGAAGGACTAGCTGGGGCCAACGTCCTGACTTTC.

The V call is TRBV6-5, the J call TRBJ1-5; TRBD1 aligns across 7 bases. The trim removed 7 bases at V and 10 bases at J, leaving 13 bases unmatched. The CDR3 is 14 residues long. CDR1 MNHEY and CDR2 SVGAGI come from the germline V gene. The CDR3 spells CASTNDRDLGPQHF. The CDR3 bases are TGTGCCAGCACCAATGACAGGGACCTAGGACCCCAGCATTTT.

This clone was seen a few times. The chain employs TRBV11-2 and TRBJ2-7, with TRBD1 as a possible D gene (6 bases). The CDR3 runs to 13 residues. Per germline, CDR1 SGHAT and CDR2 FQNNGV. V gave up 5 bases and J gave up 4 bases, with 12 bases separating them. CDR3 sequence: CASSGTGKYEQYF. The CDR3 DNA follows: TGTGCCAGCAGCGGAACAGGGAAGTACGAGCAGTACTTC.

J is TRBJ2-7 and V is TRBV2, with D maybe TRBD2 (6 bases). Trimming left V 1 base short and J 3 bases short, with 13 bases between. The CDR3 has 15 residues. Germline V gene data show CDR1 as SNHLY and CDR2 as FYNNEI. CDR3 loop: CASSEELAGSYEQYF. Here the CDR3 DNA reads TGTGCCAGCAGTGAAGAACTAGCTGGTAGCTACGAGCAGTACTTC. The whole variable domain, filled in from reference TRBV2 and TRBJ2-7, reads EPEVTQTPSHQVTQMGQEVILRCVPISNHLYFYWYRQILGQKVEFLVSFYNNEISEKSEIFDDQFSVERPDGSNFTLKIRSTKLEDSAMYFCASSEELAGSYEQYFGPGTRLTVT.

This chain uses TRBV5-4 with TRBJ1-2; the match to TRBD1 covers 9 bases. CDR1 and CDR2 (germline): SGHNT, YYREEE (reference sequence). V shed 4 bases, J shed 8 bases, and the junction held 12 bases outside the gene matches. This CDR3 comprises 15 residues. The CDR3 region is CASSDVNRGQAGYTF. CDR3 bases: TGTGCCAGCAGCGACGTTAACAGGGGGCAGGCGGGCTACACCTTC.

The chain links TRBV5-1 to TRBJ1-6, with D unresolved. The V and J ends lost 2 bases and 7 bases respectively, with 13 bases between them. Germline V gene sequence: CDR1 SGHRS, CDR2 YFSETQ. This CDR3 comprises 15 residues. The CDR3 is CASSLIGSQNSPLHF. The CDR3, as DNA: TGCGCCAGCAGCTTAATCGGTAGTCAAAATTCACCCCTCCACTTT. Looking up the rest from reference TRBV5-1 and TRBJ1-6 gives the full variable domain: KAGVTQTPRYLIKTRGQQVTLSCSPISGHRSVSWYQQTPGQGLQFLFEYFSETQRNKGNFPGRFSGRQFSNSRSEMNVSTLELGDSALYLCASSLIGSQNSPLHFGNGTRLTVT.

The chain joins TRBV7-2 to TRBJ1-3, with D possibly matching TRBD1 (5 bases). The CDR3 is 14 amino acids. Germline V gene lookup returns CDR1 SGHTA and CDR2 FQGNSA. The V gene lost 5 bases and the J gene lost 3 bases, with 11 bases spanning the gap. The CDR3 is CASSAQGGGNTIYF. The CDR3, as DNA: TGTGCCAGCAGCGCCCAGGGTGGTGGAAACACCATATATTTT.

The chain uses TRBV19 and TRBJ1-2; tentatively, D is TRBD1 (5 bases). Germline V gene data show CDR1 as LNHDA and CDR2 as SQIVND (reference sequence). The CDR3 extends over 13 amino acids. V was shortened by 5 bases and J by 5 bases, with 12 bases between the two germline ends. The CDR3 region has the DNA TGTGCCAGTAGTCTCGAGGCAGGGTATGGCTACACCTTC. The encoded protein is CASSLEAGYGYTF.

This chain uses TRBV3-1 (or the pseudogene TRBV3-2) with TRBJ1-4, with unresolved D. The V gene's germline CDR1 is LGHDT and CDR2 YNNKEL (reference sequence). CDR3 length equals 15 residues. The germline V and J ends were trimmed by 0 bases and 7 bases, with 12 bases remaining between them. CDR3 region: CASSQDRVVGEKLFF. CDR3 coding DNA: TGTGCCAGCAGCCAAGATCGAGTAGTCGGTGAAAAACTGTTTTTT.

The chain links TRBV5-1 to TRBJ2-7, with TRBD2 matching 9 bases. Germline trimming cut 2 bases from V and 3 bases from J; bases unmatched to any gene: 9. The CDR3 has 16 residues. Germline V CDR1 and CDR2: SGHRS, YFSETQ. The CDR3, as DNA: TGCGCCAGCAGCTTTCCGAAGCGGGGGGCGATCTACGAGCAGTACTTC. Translated: CASSFPKRGAIYEQYF.